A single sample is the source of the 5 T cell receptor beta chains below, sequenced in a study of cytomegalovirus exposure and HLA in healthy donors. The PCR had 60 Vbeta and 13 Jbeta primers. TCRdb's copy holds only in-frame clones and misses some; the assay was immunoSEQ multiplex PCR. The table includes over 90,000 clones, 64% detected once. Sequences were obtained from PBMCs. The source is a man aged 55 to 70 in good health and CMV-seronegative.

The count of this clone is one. The CDR3 sequence is CASSLDIRERFF. The CDR3 region has the DNA TGTGCCAGCAGTTTGGACATAAGGGAAAGGTTTTTT. The chain carries TRBV28 and TRBJ1-4, with a tentative D call TRBD1 (5 bases). This CDR3 region has 12 residues. The germline CDR1 and CDR2 sequences are MDHEN and SYDVKM. With 3 bases removed from V and 16 bases from J, the gap between germline ends came to 15 bases.

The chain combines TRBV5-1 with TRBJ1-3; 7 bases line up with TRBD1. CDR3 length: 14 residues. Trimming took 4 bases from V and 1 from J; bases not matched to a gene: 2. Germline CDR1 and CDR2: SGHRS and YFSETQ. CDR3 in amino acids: CASSPGQSGNTIYF. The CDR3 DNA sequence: TGCGCCAGCAGCCCGGGACAGTCTGGAAACACCATATATTTT.

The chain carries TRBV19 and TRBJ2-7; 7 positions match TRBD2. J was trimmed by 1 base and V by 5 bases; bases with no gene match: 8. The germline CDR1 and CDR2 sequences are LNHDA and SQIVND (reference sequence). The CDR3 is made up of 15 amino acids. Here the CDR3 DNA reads TGTGCCAGTAGTTTGGGTTGGGACTATTCCTACGAGCAGTACTTC. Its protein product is CASSLGWDYSYEQYF. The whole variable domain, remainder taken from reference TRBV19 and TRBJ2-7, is DGGITQSPKYLFRKEGQNVTLSCEQNLNHDAMYWYRQDPGQGLRLIYYSQIVNDFQKGDIAEGYSVSREKKESFPLTVTSAQKNPTAFYLCASSLGWDYSYEQYFGPGTRLTVT.

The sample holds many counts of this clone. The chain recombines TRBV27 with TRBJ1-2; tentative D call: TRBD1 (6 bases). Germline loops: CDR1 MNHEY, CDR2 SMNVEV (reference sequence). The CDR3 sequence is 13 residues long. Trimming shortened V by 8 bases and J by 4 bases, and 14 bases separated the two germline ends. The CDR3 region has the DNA TGTGCCAGCGGAAGCCAGGGGCGCTATGGCTACACCTTC. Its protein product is CASGSQGRYGYTF.

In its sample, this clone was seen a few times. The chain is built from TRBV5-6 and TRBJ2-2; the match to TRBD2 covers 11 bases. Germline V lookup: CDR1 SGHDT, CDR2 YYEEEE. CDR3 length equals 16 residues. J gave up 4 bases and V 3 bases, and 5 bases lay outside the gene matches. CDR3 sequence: CASSSLAGGRTGELFF. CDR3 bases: TGTGCCAGCAGCTCGCTAGCGGGGGGCCGCACCGGGGAGCTGTTTTTT.